This passage covers 14 T cell receptor beta chains from one sample sequenced in a study of shared clonotypes between healthy human individuals. Terminally differentiated effector memory CD45RA+ cells were excluded from the naive CD8 cells, which were CD45RO-negative and positively selected for CCR7. Assay used: immunoSEQ multiplex PCR; TCRdb lists only in-frame clones, some missing. In the table there are about 2.1 million clones, approximately 92% of which are singletons. The sequenced sample was naive CD8+ T cells from PBMCs. The receptor source for this set is a man between 18 and 35 years old in good health. Some clones in this sample may be carry-over from other donors' samples.

The chain has TRBV28 and TRBJ2-3; D is unresolved. Trimming removed 6 bases from V and 2 bases from J, with 12 bases in between. Germline CDR1 and CDR2: MDHEN and SYDVKM. CDR3 length equals 14 residues. In DNA, the CDR3 is TGTGCCAGCAGCCAAATAGGTGTCACAGATACGCAGTATTTT. Translated, it gives CASSQIGVTDTQYF.

CDR3: CASSELYGIGLTYEQYF. CDR3 DNA: TGTGCCAGCAGTGAATTGTATGGGATAGGGCTAACCTACGAGCAGTACTTC. J is TRBJ2-7 and V is TRBV2; D not resolved. Per germline, CDR1 SNHLY and CDR2 FYNNEI. V was pared by 2 bases and J by 2 bases, with 19 bases between. CDR3 length: 17 residues. Full variable domain (missing parts from reference TRBV2 and TRBJ2-7): EPEVTQTPSHQVTQMGQEVILRCVPISNHLYFYWYRQILGQKVEFLVSFYNNEISEKSEIFDDQFSVERPDGSNFTLKIRSTKLEDSAMYFCASSELYGIGLTYEQYFGPGTRLTVT.

The chain is built from TRBV28 and TRBJ2-5; 10 bases agree with TRBD1. The junction had 5 bases not matched to a gene; V was cut back by 6 bases and J by 1 base. This CDR3 has 15 amino acids. The germline CDR1 and CDR2 sequences are MDHEN and SYDVKM. CDR3 in DNA: TGTGCCAGCAGCCAAGGGGACAGGGGCCAAGAGACCCAGTACTTC. This codes for CASSQGDRGQETQYF.

A few counts support this clone. The genes are TRBV27 and TRBJ1-5, with TRBD1 matching 8 bases. Germline CDR1 is MNHEY and CDR2 is SMNVEV (reference sequence). V trimming: 4 bases; J trimming: 9 bases; junction bases outside the gene matches: 2. The CDR3 is 12 amino acids. The CDR3 bases are TGTGCCAGCAGTTCTGGGACAGGGCCCCAGCATTTT. Its protein is CASSSGTGPQHF.

This rearrangement joins TRBV9 to TRBJ1-2, with D perhaps matching TRBD1 (6 bases). V dropped 0 bases and J dropped 4 bases, with 16 bases sitting between them. The CDR3 totals 16 residues. In germline, CDR1 is SGDLS, CDR2 YYNGEE. Written as DNA, the CDR3 is TGTGCCAGCAGCGTAGGTGGGACACCCTGGGGCTATGGCTACACCTTC. Encoded protein: CASSVGGTPWGYGYTF. The whole variable domain, filled in from reference TRBV9 and TRBJ1-2, reads DSGVTQTPKHLITATGQRVTLRCSPRSGDLSVYWYQQSLDQGLQFLIQYYNGEERAKGNILERFSAQQFPDLHSELNLSSLELGDSALYFCASSVGGTPWGYGYTFGSGTRLTVV.

The rearrangement joins TRBV11-1 to TRBJ2-3; TRBD2 agrees at 11 bases. V trimming: 1 base; J trimming: 6 bases; junction bases outside the gene matches: 12. There are 18 residues in the CDR3. Per the germline V gene, CDR1 is SGHAT and CDR2 is FQDESV (reference sequence). The CDR3 bases are TGTGCCAGCAGCTTAGATATGACTAGCGGGGCCCGGTGGGATACGCAGTATTTT. Its protein is CASSLDMTSGARWDTQYF.

Here the CDR3 reads CASSSGTVYEQYF. In DNA form, the CDR3 reads TGTGCCAGCAGCTCCGGGACAGTCTACGAGCAGTACTTC. This sequence joins TRBV27 and TRBJ2-7; TRBD1 aligns across 7 bases. This CDR3 has 13 amino acids. Germline assignment: CDR1 MNHEY and CDR2 SMNVEV (reference sequence). The trim removed 6 bases at V and 3 bases at J, leaving 5 bases unmatched.

The chain has TRBV12-2 and TRBJ2-1; the table calls TRBD2, which could not be checked here. TRBV12-2 is reported as a pseudogene. The CDR3 totals 12 residues. CDR3 protein: CASRLALPEQFF. The CDR3 region has the DNA TGTGCAAGTCGCTTAGCCCTTCCTGAGCAGTTCTTC.

The CDR3 loop reads CASSGRDRGSQPQHF. DNA of the CDR3: TGTGCCAGCAGTGGAAGGGACAGGGGTAGTCAGCCCCAGCATTTT. The chain couples TRBV6-1 to TRBJ1-5; 10 bases map to TRBD1. The CDR3 sequence is 15 residues long. Germline CDR1 and CDR2: MNHNS and SASEGT. V shed 4 bases and J 6 bases; nucleotides not matched to a gene: 6.

The rearrangement links TRBV10-3 to TRBJ2-5; TRBD2 aligns across 7 bases. TRBJ2-7 matches the DNA end more closely, so the J call is doubtful. The V gene's germline CDR1 is ENHRY and CDR2 SYGVKD. CDR3 length: 17 residues. CDR3 region: CAISELVAGLGDYEQYF. The CDR3 region has the DNA TGTGCCATCAGTGAGTTGGTAGCGGGCCTAGGGGACTACGAGCAGTACTTC.

V and J are TRBV11-2 and TRBJ1-1; D unresolved. Per germline, CDR1 SGHAT and CDR2 FQNNGV. This CDR3 is built from 15 residues. V lost 5 bases to trimming and J lost 1 base, with 14 bases between them. This chain's CDR3 is CASSPPGGSNTEAFF. CDR3 bases: TGTGCCAGCAGCCCCCCTGGAGGGTCGAACACTGAAGCTTTCTTT.

The chain combines TRBV6-6 with TRBJ2-7; TRBD2 is a possible D gene (5 bases). Trimming took 6 bases from V and 2 from J, leaving 17 bases between them. This CDR3 contains 15 residues. Germline-derived CDR1 and CDR2 are MNHNY and SVGAGI (reference sequence). In nucleotides, the CDR3 is TGTGCCAGCAGAGGACTGAGCGGAGTTACCTACGAGCAGTACTTC. Its protein product is CASRGLSGVTYEQYF.

The sample holds one count of this clone. The rearrangement links TRBV7-2 to TRBJ2-3; no clear D gene. The CDR3 runs 16 residues. CDR1 SGHTA and CDR2 FQGNSA come from the germline V gene. Deletions cut 6 bases from V and 0 bases from J, with 16 bases between. CDR3 loop: CASSSTGITSTDTQYF. In DNA, the CDR3 is TGTGCCAGCAGTTCGACCGGTATAACTAGCACAGATACGCAGTATTTT.

The chain combines TRBV29-1 with TRBJ1-2, with TRBD1 identical over 9 bases. The CDR3 has 12 residues. The V gene end was trimmed by 7 bases and the J gene end by 8 bases; junction bases not matched to a gene: 8. Germline assignment: CDR1 SQVTM and CDR2 ANQGSEA. CDR3 loop: CSGGQGLGGYTF. The CDR3 DNA reads as TGCAGCGGGGGACAGGGCTTAGGGGGCTACACCTTC.